The rows below give T cell receptor beta chains drawn from one sample of a study of shared clonotypes between healthy human individuals. Clones were sequenced by immunoSEQ multiplex PCR, and TCRdb holds only the in-frame ones, with some missing. The sample includes millions of clones, more than 80% seen only once; the top ten take more than 0.12%. The specimen sequenced was naive CD4+ T cells sorted from blood. All receptors derive from a man between 18 and 35 years old in good health. Each CDR3 is given with its conserved first and last residue. A D gene is named only where the DNA matches it firmly. Size is stated for part of the rows, as once, few or many counts, or as a class when the clone is expanded.

>.|18|.|TRBV7-6|TRBJ1-4
TGTGCCAGCAGCTTAGCGCAGGGGACCTCTGCAACTAATGAAAAACTGTTTTTT
CASSLAQGTSATNEKLFF
>TRBD1|14|once|TRBV7-9|TRBJ2-1
TGTGCCAGCAGCTTCGGACAGGGGGCCAATGAGCAGTTCTTC
CASSFGQGANEQFF
>TRBD2|16|.|TRBV7-9|TRBJ2-4
TGTGCCAGCAGCCCCCGGGGGGGGCTAGCCAAAAACATTCAGTACTTC
CASSPRGGLAKNIQYF
>TRBD1|16|.|TRBV5-1|TRBJ1-1
TGCGCCAGCAGCACGGGACAGGGATTCTCTGTTACTGAAGCTTTCTTT
CASSTGQGFSVTEAFF
>TRBD1|13|.|TRBV7-8|TRBJ1-1
TGTGCCAGCAGCGAGGACCGGGCAGGGGGAGCTTTCTTT
CASSEDRAGGAFF
>TRBD1|14|.|TRBV7-8|TRBJ1-2
TGTGCCAGCAGCGGCCGGACAGGGCTGTTTGGCTACACCTTC
CASSGRTGLFGYTF
>.|15|once|TRBV9|TRBJ2-1
TGTGCCAGCAGCCCGCAGGATTACCTGGGCAATGAGCAGTTCTTC
CASSPQDYLGNEQFF
>.|13|.|TRBV7-9|TRBJ1-2
TGTGCCAGCAGCTTAGCAGGGTTCAATGGCTACACCTTC
CASSLAGFNGYTF
>.|13|.|TRBV9|TRBJ2-5
TGTGCCAGCAGCGTAGAGGGGGAGAGGACCCAGTACTTC
CASSVEGERTQYF
>.|12|.|TRBV30|TRBJ1-2
TGTGCCTGGAGCGCAGGGGACTATGGCTACACCTTC
CAWSAGDYGYTF
>.|16|.|TRBV29-1|TRBJ2-3
TGCAGCGTTGAGACCATGCGACGGGGCAGCACAGATACGCAGTATTTT
CSVETMRRGSTDTQYF
>.|11|.|TRBV30|TRBJ2-7
TGTGCCTGGAGCTTATATAACGAGCAGTACTTC
CAWSLYNEQYF
>.|13|.|TRBV2|TRBJ2-7
TGTGCCAGCGGTCGGGACGGCTCCTACGAGCAGTACTTC
CASGRDGSYEQYF
>.|14|once|TRBV5-1|TRBJ1-3
TGCGCCAGCACCATCGAGGGATCTGGAAACACCATATATTTT
CASTIEGSGNTIYF
>TRBD1|14|.|TRBV29-1|TRBJ1-3
TGCAGCGTAGAGGGACAGCACTCTGGAAACACCATATATTTT
CSVEGQHSGNTIYF
>.|13|.|TRBV18|TRBJ1-6
TGTGCCAGCTCACCACCGGTAAATTCACCCCTCCACTTT
CASSPPVNSPLHF
>TRBD1|15|.|TRBV5-1|TRBJ2-5
TGCGCCAGCAGCTTGGAGGACAGGGTGGGAGAGACCCAGTACTTC
CASSLEDRVGETQYF
>.|13|.|TRBV6-5|TRBJ1-1
TGTGCCAGCCGTAGATCTAAGAACACTGAAGCTTTCTTT
CASRRSKNTEAFF
>.|15|.|TRBV11-2|TRBJ2-7
TGTGCCAGCAGCAAGACGTCTGGGGGTACCTACGAGCAGTACTTC
CASSKTSGGTYEQYF
>.|13|.|TRBV11-2|TRBJ2-7
TGTGCCAGCCGTGGGGTCAACTCCTACGAGCAGTACTTC
CASRGVNSYEQYF
>.|15|.|TRBV7-2|TRBJ1-4
TGTGCCAGCAGCTTAGGTTCCGGGGAACGGGAAAAACTGTTTTTT
CASSLGSGEREKLFF
>TRBD1|14|.|TRBV29-1|TRBJ2-6
TGCAGCGTTGTTCAGGGGGCTGGGGCCAACGTCCTGACTTTC
CSVVQGAGANVLTF
>TRBD2|20|.|TRBV12-5|TRBJ2-1
TGTGCTAGTGGTTTGGGAACGACTAGCGGGGGGCTTAGCTCCTACAATGAGCAGTTCTTC
CASGLGTTSGGLSSYNEQFF
>TRBD2|19|.|TRBV9|TRBJ2-1
TGTGCCAGCAGCGGCCCGAGAACTTATAGCGGGAGAATAGACAATGAGCAGTTCTTC
CASSGPRTYSGRIDNEQFF
>TRBD1|18|.|TRBV9|TRBJ1-3
TGTGCCAGCAGCGTAGTGGGAACAGGGGGGTCCTCTGGAAACACCATATATTTT
CASSVVGTGGSSGNTIYF
>.|15|.|TRBV19|TRBJ2-2
TGTGCCAGTAGGAAAGTACAGGGCGGCACCGGGGAGCTGTTTTTT
CASRKVQGGTGELFF
>.|13|.|TRBV27|TRBJ2-7
TGTGCCAGCAGTCCCCAGGGTTTGGGCGAGCAGTACTTC
CASSPQGLGEQYF
>.|14|.|TRBV5-4|TRBJ2-5
TGTGCCAGCAGCTTCGGAGGTCGACAAGAGACCCAGTACTTC
CASSFGGRQETQYF
>.|16|few|TRBV5-1|TRBJ2-5
TGCGCCAGCAGCCCCGGGGGTGGCCTCCCAGGGGAGACCCAGTACTTC
CASSPGGGLPGETQYF
>TRBD1|16|.|TRBV7-9|TRBJ2-2
TGTGCCAGCAGCTTTCGACAGGGTAGTATGACCGGGGAGCTGTTTTTT
CASSFRQGSMTGELFF
>.|15|.|TRBV7-2|TRBJ2-3
TGTGCCAGCAGCTTAGTGCGGGGGCCCACAGATACGCAGTATTTT
CASSLVRGPTDTQYF
>TRBD1|14|.|TRBV5-4|TRBJ2-7
TGTGCCAGCAGCAGGGACAGAAGCTCCTACGAGCAGTACTTC
CASSRDRSSYEQYF
>TRBD2|16|.|TRBV7-2|TRBJ2-5
TGTGCCAGCAGAAGTCTAGCGGGCGTATACCAAGAGACCCAGTACTTC
CASRSLAGVYQETQYF
>TRBD1|15|.|TRBV5-1|TRBJ1-1
TGCGCCAGCAGCTTGGGGAAACAGGGGGGCACTGAAGCTTTCTTT
CASSLGKQGGTEAFF
>.|13|.|TRBV29-1|TRBJ1-2
TGCAGCGTTGCATCGGGGAACGGCTATGGCTACACCTTC
CSVASGNGYGYTF
>.|11|.|TRBV19|TRBJ1-2
TGTGCCAGTAGATGGGAGAGTGGCTACACCTTC
CASRWESGYTF
>.|11|.|TRBV20-1|TRBJ2-7
TGCAGTGCTAGTGAAGAACACGAGCAGTACTTC
CSASEEHEQYF
>.|16|.|TRBV5-1|TRBJ2-1
TGCGCCAGCAGCTCGGCCGGGACGGCATCCTACAATGAGCAGTTCTTC
CASSSAGTASYNEQFF
>TRBD1|15|.|TRBV28|TRBJ1-2
TGTGCCAGCAGTGCGACAGGGTCGAGACCCTATGGCTACACCTTC
CASSATGSRPYGYTF
>.|11|.|TRBV6-1|TRBJ1-2
TGTGCCAGCAGAGCAGGGGCACCATACACCTTC
CASRAGAPYTF
>.|16|.|TRBV6-1|TRBJ1-2
TGTGCCAGCAGTGAAGCGACGGTATTCTCTAACTATGGCTACACCTTC
CASSEATVFSNYGYTF
>.|14|.|TRBV7-2|TRBJ2-7
TGTGCCAGCAGCTTAGATCCAGGCTCCTACGAGCAGTACTTC
CASSLDPGSYEQYF
>TRBD1|14|.|TRBV5-5|TRBJ1-2
TGTGCCAGCAGCCCAGGACAGGGGAGGTATGGCTACACCTTC
CASSPGQGRYGYTF
>TRBD1|14|.|TRBV5-1|TRBJ2-7
TGCGCCAGCAGCCCTGGGACAGGAGCCTACGAGCAGTACTTC
CASSPGTGAYEQYF
>.|17|.|TRBV18|TRBJ2-6
TGTGCCAGCTCACCTAGTTGGATGCCGAGTGGGGCCAACGTCCTGACTTTC
CASSPSWMPSGANVLTF
>TRBD2|17|.|TRBV19|TRBJ2-1
TGTGCCAGTAGTACGGTGGGACTAGCGTACCATAAGGGTGAGCAGTTCTTC
CASSTVGLAYHKGEQFF
>.|15|.|TRBV27|TRBJ2-2
TGTGCCAGCAGTTTATCCCGCCGGAACACCGGGGAGCTGTTTTTT
CASSLSRRNTGELFF
>.|15|.|TRBV30|TRBJ2-2
TGTGCGGCAGCCCAGATATTATTAGACACCGGGGAGCTGTTTTTT
CAAAQILLDTGELFF
>.|16|.|TRBV5-1|TRBJ1-6
TGCGCCAGCAGCTTGGAGGGGATATCCTATAATTCACCCCTCCACTTT
CASSLEGISYNSPLHF
>.|13|.|TRBV11-2|TRBJ1-2
TGTGCCAGCAGCTTAGATCGTGGGGGTAGCTACACCTTC
CASSLDRGGSYTF
>.|14|.|TRBV27|TRBJ1-2
TGTGCCAGCAGTCGCTCGGGGGTAAACTATGGCTACACCTTC
CASSRSGVNYGYTF
>.|12|.|TRBV6-6|TRBJ2-7
TGTGCCAGCAGTCGGACAGACTACGAGCAGTACTTC
CASSRTDYEQYF
>TRBD1|14|.|TRBV30|TRBJ2-2
TGTGCCTGGGGACAGGGAGTGAGCACCGGGGAGCTGTTTTTT
CAWGQGVSTGELFF
>.|13|.|TRBV27|TRBJ1-1
TGTGCCAGCATAGGAAGTCTTGCCCCTCAAGCTTTCTTT
CASIGSLAPQAFF
>.|14|.|TRBV25-1|TRBJ2-2
TGTGCCAGCAGGGACAGAACCACGACCGGGGAGCTGTTTTTT
CASRDRTTTGELFF